These T cell receptor beta chains were read from a single sample in a study of blood T cell repertoires in COVID-19. Repertoires were generated with immunoSEQ multiplex PCR, while TCRdb's copy carries only in-frame clones and drops some. The profile shows 150,000 to 200,000 clones, approximately 79% of them singletons. Sample: peripheral blood. Receptor source: a man between 60 and 70 years old with active or convalescent COVID-19. Both conserved end residues are part of each CDR3. The D gene is left open where the match is weak. Rows give clone size only sometimes, using once, few, many, or a class for an expanded clone.

>-|-|TRBV9|TRBJ1-3
CASSVEVRGTIYF
TGTGCCAGCAGCGTAGAGGTGAGAGGCACCATATATTTT
>-|-|TRBV3-1/TRBV3-2|TRBJ2-3
CASSQVSGAGTDTQYF
TGTGCCAGCAGCCAAGTGTCGGGAGCGGGCACAGATACGCAGTATTTT
>few|TRBD2|TRBV5-1|TRBJ2-1
CASSQTSGSSYNEQFF
TGCGCCAGCAGCCAGACTAGCGGGAGCTCCTACAATGAGCAGTTCTTC
>-|TRBD2|TRBV5-1|TRBJ2-2
CASSALAGDTGELFF
TGCGCCAGCAGCGCCCTAGCGGGAGACACCGGGGAGCTGTTTTTT
>-|TRBD2|TRBV29-1|TRBJ2-1
CSVGREAPIEQFF
TGCAGCGTTGGGCGGGAGGCCCCTATTGAGCAGTTCTTC
>-|-|TRBV23-1|TRBJ1-2
CASSAPSGDSPVYYGYTF
TGCGCCAGCAGTGCCCCCTCGGGAGACAGCCCTGTTTACTATGGCTACACCTTC
>-|TRBD1|TRBV14|TRBJ1-2
CASSPDRVGYTF
TGTGCCAGCAGCCCGGACAGGGTTGGCTACACCTTC
>few|-|TRBV5-6|TRBJ2-1
CASSFEGVGQFF
TGTGCCAGCAGCTTTGAGGGAGTAGGGCAGTTCTTC
>-|TRBD2|TRBV9|TRBJ2-1
CASSGVGLAGIDEQFF
TGTGCCAGCAGCGGGGTGGGACTAGCGGGAATTGATGAGCAGTTCTTC
>-|TRBD1|TRBV19|TRBJ1-1
CASSARPGQGNTEAFF
TGTGCCAGTAGTGCCAGACCGGGACAGGGGAACACTGAAGCTTTCTTT
>-|TRBD2|TRBV10-2|TRBJ2-5
CASGGTRQETQYF
TGCGCCAGCGGTGGGACTAGACAAGAGACCCAGTACTTC
>-|TRBD2|TRBV28|TRBJ2-4
CATGEGQAKNIQYF
TGTGCCACCGGGGAGGGCCAAGCCAAAAACATTCAGTACTTC
>-|TRBD1|TRBV28|TRBJ1-6
CASTPPGTGIYNSPLHF
TGTGCCAGCACCCCGCCCGGGACAGGAATTTATAATTCACCCCTCCACTTT
>-|TRBD1|TRBV27|TRBJ2-1
CASSPRGRENNEQFF
TGTGCCAGCAGTCCCAGGGGGAGAGAAAACAATGAGCAGTTCTTC
>-|-|TRBV15|TRBJ1-1
CATSRSGRGASAEAFF
TGTGCCACCAGCAGGTCCGGCAGGGGCGCGTCAGCTGAAGCTTTCTTT
>-|-|TRBV11-2|TRBJ2-3
CASSLPAGPSTDTQYF
TGTGCCAGCAGCTTACCCGCGGGACCGAGCACAGATACGCAGTATTTT
>-|TRBD1|TRBV2|TRBJ2-5
CASSLNLGQGQETQYF
TGTGCCAGCAGCCTCAACTTGGGACAGGGCCAAGAGACCCAGTACTTC
>-|TRBD1|TRBV11-3|TRBJ2-2
CASSLRDRGVLEAGELFF
TGTGCCAGCAGCTTACGGGACAGGGGTGTGTTGGAAGCCGGGGAGCTGTTTTTT
>-|TRBD2|TRBV18|TRBJ2-7
CASSPPGLAGANEQYF
TGTGCCAGCTCACCACCGGGACTAGCGGGAGCCAACGAGCAGTACTTC
>-|-|TRBV3-1/TRBV3-2|TRBJ1-2
CASSQGNREYGYTF
TGTGCCAGCAGCCAAGGAAACAGAGAATATGGCTACACCTTC
>-|-|TRBV18|TRBJ1-1
CASSRGAEAFF
TGTGCCAGCTCAAGGGGTGCTGAAGCTTTCTTT
>-|-|TRBV7-2|TRBJ2-3
CASSFLGRTDTQYF
TGTGCCAGCAGCTTCCTCGGGAGAACAGATACGCAGTATTTT
>-|-|TRBV4-1|TRBJ2-7
CASSQVGSQGLGEQYF
TGCGCCAGCAGCCAAGTGGGGTCACAGGGATTGGGGGAGCAGTACTTC
>-|-|TRBV7-9|TRBJ2-7
CASSLRQVTIYEQYF
TGTGCCAGCAGCCTTCGACAGGTGACCATCTACGAGCAGTACTTC
>-|TRBD2|TRBV7-2|TRBJ2-1
CASSTLAGGLNEQFF
TGTGCCAGCTCCACCTTAGCGGGAGGTCTCAATGAGCAGTTCTTC
>-|TRBD2|TRBV20-1|TRBJ2-5
CSASPPQGGVETQYF
TGCAGTGCTAGTCCCCCCCAGGGAGGGGTGGAGACCCAGTACTTC
>-|TRBD2|TRBV28|TRBJ2-1
CASSLWGGRGAYNEQFF
TGTGCCAGCAGTTTATGGGGCGGGAGGGGAGCCTACAATGAGCAGTTCTTC
>-|TRBD1|TRBV7-2|TRBJ2-7
CASRRQGAQYF
TGTGCCAGCAGACGACAGGGTGCGCAGTACTTC
>-|-|TRBV9|TRBJ1-2
CASSPGRTEVGGYTF
TGTGCCAGCAGCCCTGGAAGGACAGAGGTCGGTGGCTACACCTTC
>-|TRBD2|TRBV6-2/TRBV6-3|TRBJ2-1
CASSYEGGAGVGYNEQFF
TGTGCCAGCAGTTACGAGGGTGGGGCGGGAGTGGGTTACAATGAGCAGTTCTTC
>-|-|TRBV2|TRBJ1-1
CASSTTGIGTEAFF
TGTGCCAGCAGTACAACAGGGATAGGCACTGAAGCTTTCTTT
>-|TRBD1|TRBV19|TRBJ1-1
CASSPRTGEKDTEAFF
TGTGCCAGTAGTCCCAGGACAGGGGAAAAGGACACTGAAGCTTTCTTT